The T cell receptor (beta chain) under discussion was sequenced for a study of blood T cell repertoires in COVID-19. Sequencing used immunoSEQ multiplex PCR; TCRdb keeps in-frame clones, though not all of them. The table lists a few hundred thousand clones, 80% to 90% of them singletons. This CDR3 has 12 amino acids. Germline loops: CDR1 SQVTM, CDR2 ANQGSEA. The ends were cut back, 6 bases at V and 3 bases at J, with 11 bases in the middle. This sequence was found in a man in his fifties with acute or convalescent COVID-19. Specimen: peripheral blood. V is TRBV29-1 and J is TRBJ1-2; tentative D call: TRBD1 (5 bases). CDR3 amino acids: CSVDRDYYGYTF. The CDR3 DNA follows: TGCAGCGTGGACCGGGACTACTATGGCTACACCTTC.